This T cell receptor beta chain is drawn from a study of human T cells and chemical hapten exposure. Study conclusions and caveats: Among TCRs, those above 1 in 1000 frequency were unaffected by DPC sensitization. Patch test score showed a positive correlation with PT1 expanded TCR counts.

Time point noted: patch test 1, 2 weeks after DPC sensitization. Noted treatment: therapeutic diphenylcyclopropenone sensitization with weekly scalp DPC. Total RNA was isolated from unfractionated whole blood. V dropped 4 bases and J dropped 7 bases, with 10 bases sitting between them. The CDR3 is 13 residues long. Germline assignment: CDR1 LGHDT and CDR2 YNNKEL (reference sequence). Each cDNA molecule in the library carried unique molecular identifiers. TCRdb reprocessed the RACE reads via MiXCR and lists one record per CDR3 protein. The table records roughly 50,000 distinct CDR3 sequences, approximately 11% of them present only once. This clonotype showed up many times. The antigen remains unidentified.

The source is a woman aged 40 to 49 with alopecia areata. Some clones in this sample may be carry-over from other donors' samples. The chain combines TRBV3-1 with TRBJ1-4; D ambiguous. The sequenced sample was whole blood, obtained in connection with sensitization to the hapten diphenylcyclopropenone (DPC). Written as DNA, the CDR3 is TGTGCCAGCAGCCTTTTCGTAGGTGAAAAACTGTTTTTT. It specifies CASSLFVGEKLFF.